The subject of this entry is one T cell receptor beta chain. This sample stems from a study of cytomegalovirus exposure and HLA in healthy donors. The CDR3 is 15 amino acids. Trimming cost V 4 bases and J 8 bases; bases outside gene matches: 7. Germline CDR1 reads SGHRS; CDR2 reads YFSETQ. A multiplex PCR was run with 60 Vbeta primers and 13 Jbeta primers. Using immunoSEQ multiplex PCR, the repertoire was profiled, and TCRdb retains in-frame clones only, with some absent. The table shows tens of thousands of clones, with 82% occurring only once. This chain uses TRBV5-1 with TRBJ1-4; 11 nucleotides line up with TRBD1. Sequencing was performed on PBMCs. This clonotype was sampled from a man in his fifties in good health and CMV-seronegative. The CDR3, as DNA: TGCGCCAGCAGCGCTCGGGACAGGGGGAGCGAAAAACTGTTTTTT. Translating it yields CASSARDRGSEKLFF.